This is a list of T cell receptor beta chains from one sample in a study of T cell changes during pregnancy in multiple sclerosis. The method was immunoSEQ multiplex PCR; TCRdb's version includes in-frame clones alone and lacks a portion of them. The table lists about 79,000 clones, over 80% of them singletons, with approximately 0.43% in the top ten. Sequenced here: CD4+ T cells from peripheral blood mononuclear cells, sampled in the second trimester of pregnancy. Receptors originate from a female donor with multiple sclerosis, enrolled in a pregnancy study. Each CDR3 is given with its conserved first and last residue. Each record gives: clone size, J gene, V gene, D gene, CDR3 protein, CDR3 DNA. The D gene is left open where the match is weak. Expanded clones are given a class, and other clones once, few, many or no size at all.

clone size: NA; J gene: TRBJ1-6; V gene: TRBV7-9; D gene: NA; CDR3 protein: CASSSGVGSPLHF; CDR3 DNA: TGTGCCAGCAGCTCCGGGGTGGGTTCACCCCTCCACTTT
clone size: NA; J gene: TRBJ1-1; V gene: TRBV30; D gene: NA; CDR3 protein: CAWSVPGRSEAFF; CDR3 DNA: TGTGCCTGGAGTGTACCCGGGAGGTCAGAAGCTTTCTTT
clone size: NA; J gene: TRBJ2-6; V gene: TRBV19; D gene: NA; CDR3 protein: CASSIRVEGGIGANVLTF; CDR3 DNA: TGTGCCAGTAGTATAAGGGTCGAGGGGGGGATAGGGGCCAACGTCCTGACTTTC
clone size: NA; J gene: TRBJ1-4; V gene: TRBV9; D gene: NA; CDR3 protein: CASSVAGATNEKLFF; CDR3 DNA: TGTGCCAGCAGCGTAGCTGGAGCAACTAATGAAAAACTGTTTTTT
clone size: NA; J gene: TRBJ2-7; V gene: TRBV4-1; D gene: NA; CDR3 protein: CASSQVSGTREVYEQYF; CDR3 DNA: TGCGCCAGCAGCCAAGTCTCCGGGACAAGAGAAGTCTACGAGCAGTACTTC
clone size: NA; J gene: TRBJ1-3; V gene: TRBV5-1; D gene: NA; CDR3 protein: CASSTGDTSSGNTIYF; CDR3 DNA: TGCGCCAGCAGCACCGGGGACACCAGCTCTGGAAACACCATATATTTT
clone size: NA; J gene: TRBJ1-2; V gene: TRBV6-6; D gene: NA; CDR3 protein: CASSYSEGGNYGYTF; CDR3 DNA: TGTGCCAGCAGTTACTCGGAGGGGGGGAACTATGGCTACACCTTC
clone size: NA; J gene: TRBJ2-3; V gene: TRBV29-1; D gene: TRBD1; CDR3 protein: CSAARDRGTDTQYF; CDR3 DNA: TGCAGCGCCGCACGGGACAGGGGCACAGATACGCAGTATTTT
clone size: NA; J gene: TRBJ2-7; V gene: TRBV29-1; D gene: NA; CDR3 protein: CSVVSGGHGEQYF; CDR3 DNA: TGCAGCGTTGTTTCTGGGGGCCACGGCGAGCAGTACTTC
clone size: NA; J gene: TRBJ2-4; V gene: TRBV19; D gene: NA; CDR3 protein: CASSIVRQEAKNIQYF; CDR3 DNA: TGTGCCAGTAGTATTGTTCGACAGGAAGCCAAAAACATTCAGTACTTC
clone size: NA; J gene: TRBJ2-7; V gene: TRBV18; D gene: TRBD1; CDR3 protein: CASSTSLGQGNYEQYF; CDR3 DNA: TGTGCCAGCTCAACGTCCTTAGGACAGGGTAACTACGAGCAGTACTTC
clone size: NA; J gene: TRBJ2-3; V gene: TRBV19; D gene: TRBD2; CDR3 protein: CASSTKPGLAGDTQYF; CDR3 DNA: TGTGCCAGTAGTACCAAACCGGGACTAGCGGGGGATACGCAGTATTTT
clone size: once; J gene: TRBJ2-1; V gene: TRBV25-1; D gene: NA; CDR3 protein: CASTPPGIGTNEQFF; CDR3 DNA: TGTGCCAGCACCCCCCCCGGGATCGGAACGAATGAGCAGTTCTTC
clone size: NA; J gene: TRBJ1-2; V gene: TRBV7-9; D gene: NA; CDR3 protein: CASSFDGSNYGYTF; CDR3 DNA: TGTGCCAGCAGCTTCGATGGGAGTAACTATGGCTACACCTTC
clone size: once; J gene: TRBJ2-7; V gene: TRBV27; D gene: NA; CDR3 protein: CASSLLNGRNEQYF; CDR3 DNA: TGTGCCAGCAGTTTATTGAACGGGAGAAACGAGCAGTACTTC
clone size: NA; J gene: TRBJ2-5; V gene: TRBV4-3; D gene: TRBD2; CDR3 protein: CASSQGTRGLAGGETQYF; CDR3 DNA: TGCGCCAGCAGCCAAGGAACGAGGGGACTAGCGGGGGGGGAGACCCAGTACTTC
clone size: NA; J gene: TRBJ2-2; V gene: TRBV7-3; D gene: TRBD1; CDR3 protein: CASSTTLGTGGTGELFF; CDR3 DNA: TGTGCCAGCAGCACCACCCTAGGGACAGGGGGGACCGGGGAGCTGTTTTTT
clone size: NA; J gene: TRBJ2-1; V gene: TRBV23-1; D gene: TRBD1; CDR3 protein: CASSQSDRAYYYEQFF; CDR3 DNA: TGCGCCAGCAGTCAATCGGACAGGGCCTACTACTATGAGCAGTTCTTC
clone size: NA; J gene: TRBJ2-1; V gene: TRBV19; D gene: NA; CDR3 protein: CASSMDRPAEQFF; CDR3 DNA: TGTGCCAGTAGTATGGACAGACCGGCTGAGCAGTTCTTC
clone size: NA; J gene: TRBJ2-7; V gene: TRBV4-2; D gene: NA; CDR3 protein: CASSPRSGTLGNEQYF; CDR3 DNA: TGTGCCAGCAGCCCACGGAGCGGCACCTTGGGGAACGAGCAGTACTTC
clone size: NA; J gene: TRBJ2-7; V gene: TRBV30; D gene: NA; CDR3 protein: CAWSSTGPEQYF; CDR3 DNA: TGTGCCTGGAGTTCAACAGGGCCCGAGCAGTACTTC
clone size: NA; J gene: TRBJ1-1; V gene: TRBV11-3; D gene: NA; CDR3 protein: CASSLDDWVAGENTEAFF; CDR3 DNA: TGTGCCAGCAGCTTAGATGATTGGGTGGCAGGGGAGAATACTGAAGCTTTCTTT
clone size: once; J gene: TRBJ1-4; V gene: TRBV30; D gene: TRBD1; CDR3 protein: CAWRPGTGYDEKLFF; CDR3 DNA: TGTGCCTGGAGGCCCGGGACAGGGTACGATGAAAAACTGTTTTTT
clone size: NA; J gene: TRBJ1-1; V gene: TRBV2; D gene: TRBD1; CDR3 protein: CASRNRGLNTEAFF; CDR3 DNA: TGTGCCAGCAGAAATAGGGGGCTTAACACTGAAGCTTTCTTT
clone size: NA; J gene: TRBJ1-1; V gene: TRBV11-2; D gene: TRBD1; CDR3 protein: CASSRLGQGVENAEAFF; CDR3 DNA: TGTGCCAGCAGCCGGCTGGGACAGGGGGTTGAAAACGCTGAAGCTTTCTTT
clone size: NA; J gene: TRBJ2-7; V gene: TRBV10-3; D gene: TRBD1; CDR3 protein: CAISRPSGQGREQYF; CDR3 DNA: TGTGCCATCAGTAGACCCTCGGGACAGGGCCGCGAGCAGTACTTC
clone size: NA; J gene: TRBJ1-2; V gene: TRBV5-1; D gene: TRBD1; CDR3 protein: CASSKPSGTGGGYTF; CDR3 DNA: TGCGCCAGCAGCAAGCCCTCAGGGACAGGAGGAGGCTACACCTTC